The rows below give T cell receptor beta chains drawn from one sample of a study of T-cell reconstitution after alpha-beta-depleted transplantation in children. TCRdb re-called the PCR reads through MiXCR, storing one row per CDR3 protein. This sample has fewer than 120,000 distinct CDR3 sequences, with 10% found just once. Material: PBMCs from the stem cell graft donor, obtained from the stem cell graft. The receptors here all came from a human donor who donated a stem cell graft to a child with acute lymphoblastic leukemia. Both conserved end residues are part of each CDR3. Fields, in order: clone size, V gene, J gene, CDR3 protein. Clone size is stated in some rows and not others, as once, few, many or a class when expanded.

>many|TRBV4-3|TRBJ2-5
CASSQGGVQETQYF
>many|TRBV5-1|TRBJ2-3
CASSQEELTADTQYF
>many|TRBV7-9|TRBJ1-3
CASSLELNTIYF
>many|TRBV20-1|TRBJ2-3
CSAFSIAGAATDTQYF
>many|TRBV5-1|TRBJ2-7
CASSLRGTESYEQYF
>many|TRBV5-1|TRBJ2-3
CASTTGYTQYF
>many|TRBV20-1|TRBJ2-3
CSARDPSGGTTDTQYF
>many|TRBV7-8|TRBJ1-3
CASSLTPQGALGNTIYF
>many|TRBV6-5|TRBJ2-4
CASSSDGAGVAKNIQYF
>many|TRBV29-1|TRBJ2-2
CSVDRGQETGELFF
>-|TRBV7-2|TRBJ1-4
CASSLQRRNEKLFF
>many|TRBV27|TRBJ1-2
CASSARQGMGDGYTF
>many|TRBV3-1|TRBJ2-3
CASSQDRGAGDTQYF
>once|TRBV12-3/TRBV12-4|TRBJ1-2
CASSYLDGGPDGYTF
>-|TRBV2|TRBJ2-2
CASTPFGEDTGELFF
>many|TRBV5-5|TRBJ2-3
CASSLREMGSTDTQYF
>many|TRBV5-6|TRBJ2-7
CASGMSQGQGGYEQYF
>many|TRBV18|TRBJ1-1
CASSEGQRNTEAFF
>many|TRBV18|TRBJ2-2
CASSPGLGPDGELFF
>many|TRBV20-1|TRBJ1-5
CSANIQGAAQHF
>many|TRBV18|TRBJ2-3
CASSPDDTQYF
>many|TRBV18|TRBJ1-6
CASSAGTGGNSPLHF
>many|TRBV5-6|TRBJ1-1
CASSREPEAFF
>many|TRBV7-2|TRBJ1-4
CASSTQGGTNEKLFF
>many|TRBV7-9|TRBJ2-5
CATHSTGGETQYF
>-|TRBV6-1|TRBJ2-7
CASSTPGLVPEQYF
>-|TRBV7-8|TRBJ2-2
CASSFFSGSTTGELFF
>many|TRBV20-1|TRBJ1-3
CSATLDNSGNTIYF
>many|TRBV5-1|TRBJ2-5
CASSLGDSQETQYF
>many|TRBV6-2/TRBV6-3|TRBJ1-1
CASSYGMNTEAFF
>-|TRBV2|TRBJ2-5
CAKRTGAGETQYF
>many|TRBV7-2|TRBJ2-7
CASSLPSGAPHEQYF
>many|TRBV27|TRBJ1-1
CASSDTGLGFNTEAFF
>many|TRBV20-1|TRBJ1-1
CSAPRQRNTEAFF
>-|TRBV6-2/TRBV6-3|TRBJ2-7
CASRLSGQSSYEQYF
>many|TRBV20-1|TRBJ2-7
CSARDSSIAGVSEQYF
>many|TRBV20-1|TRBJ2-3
CSASRILAGDTDTQYF
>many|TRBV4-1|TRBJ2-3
CASSQAPMGTDTQYF
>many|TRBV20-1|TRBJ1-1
CSARGTSTEAFF
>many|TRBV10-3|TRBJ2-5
CAISRTDQETQYF
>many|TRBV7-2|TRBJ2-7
CASSSSVRLYEQYF
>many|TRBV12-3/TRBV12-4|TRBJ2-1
CASSFFGTEQFF
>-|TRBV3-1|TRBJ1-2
CASSQDSSGDGYTF
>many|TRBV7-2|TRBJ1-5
CASSPQVSTNQPQHF
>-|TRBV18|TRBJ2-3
CASSPLLTDTQYF
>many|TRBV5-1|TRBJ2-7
CASSLADRVYEQYF
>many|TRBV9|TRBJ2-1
CASSVGGAGGRYNEQFF
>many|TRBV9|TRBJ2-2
CASSVIGTAGELFF
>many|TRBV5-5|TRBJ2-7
CASRSGGVDSYEQYF
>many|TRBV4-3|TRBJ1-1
CASSQEERSYGAEAFF
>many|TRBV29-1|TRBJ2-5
CSTREGGETQYF
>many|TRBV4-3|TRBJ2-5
CASSQQKVASSYQETQYF
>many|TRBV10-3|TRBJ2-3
CAISESVEGDTQYF
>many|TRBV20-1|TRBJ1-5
CGAHGGRFNQPQHF
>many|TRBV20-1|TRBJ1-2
CSASQDTYGYTF